This T cell receptor beta chain was retrieved from a study of glioma-infiltrating T cells. TCR alpha and beta CDR3 regions were amplified from RNA using iRepertoire nested multiplex PCR. For one-step reverse transcription and amplification, 100-400 ng of tissue mRNA or PBMC total RNA was used. TCRdb fed the multiplex PCR reads into MiXCR, producing one record per CDR3 protein. The table has approximately 88,000 distinct CDR3 sequences, 23% seen once. The CDR3 runs to 19 residues. V gave up 3 bases and J gave up 0 bases; unmatched junction bases: 8. From germline, CDR1 is ENHRY and CDR2 SYGVKD. This clonotype turned up a few times. Antigen: not known. Whole-study findings and limits: Only very few CDR3 sequences appeared in both tissue and blood. Tissue-blood divergence was below expectation in non-neoplastic patients, above in gliomas.

This TCR was recovered from a human donor with low-grade glioma or glioblastoma, undergoing nonglioma brain surgery, or in good health (not recorded which). This chain links TRBV10-3 with TRBJ2-1, with TRBD2 matching 13 bases. Sequenced input: glioma tissue, nonneoplastic brain tissue, or PBMCs (not recorded which). CDR3 region: CAISDPGLAGFSSYNEQFF. CDR3 bases: TGTGCCATCAGTGACCCGGGACTAGCGGGGTTTAGCTCCTACAATGAGCAGTTCTTC.